Listed here are 27 T cell receptor beta chains from one sample, sequenced in a study of blood T cell repertoires in COVID-19. Clones were sequenced by immunoSEQ multiplex PCR, and TCRdb holds only the in-frame ones, with some missing. This table holds fewer than 20,000 clones, 90% to 95% found once. The sample was peripheral blood. The origin of the receptors is a human donor in a cohort sampled during active COVID-19.

V usage is TRBV15 and J usage is TRBJ1-4; D is possibly TRBD1 (6 bases). CDR3 length equals 16 residues. Trimming took 0 bases from V and 7 from J, leaving 15 bases between them. Germline V CDR1 and CDR2: LNHNV, YYDKDF (reference sequence). This CDR3 is CATSREQVGAGEKLFF. CDR3 sequence (DNA): TGTGCCACCAGCAGAGAACAGGTGGGGGCTGGTGAAAAACTGTTTTTT.

This chain connects TRBV6-5 to TRBJ2-7, with D unclear. The germline gives CDR1 MNHEY, CDR2 SVGAGI. V dropped 2 bases and J dropped 0 bases, with 11 bases sitting between them. The CDR3 runs 15 residues. The CDR3 DNA is TGTGCCAGCAGTTACCATGCGACATCCTCCTACGAGCAGTACTTC. This codes for CASSYHATSSYEQYF.

V is TRBV19 and J is TRBJ1-6; D is uncertain. The CDR3 has 15 amino acids. The V and J ends lost 3 bases and 4 bases respectively, with 10 bases between them. The germline V gene has CDR1 LNHDA and CDR2 SQIVND (reference sequence). The CDR3 DNA is TGTGCCAGTAGTATTCAACCAGCGTATAATTCACCCCTCCACTTT. Its protein is CASSIQPAYNSPLHF.

J is TRBJ1-5 and V is TRBV6-5, with TRBD1 matching 7 bases. This CDR3 is 15 amino acids long. The germline CDR1 and CDR2 sequences are MNHEY and SVGAGI. The J segment lost 4 bases and the V segment lost 6 bases, leaving 9 bases of the junction unmatched. Here the CDR3 DNA reads TGTGCCAGCAGACAGGGGAGAAAAGGGAATCAGCCCCAGCATTTT. This encodes CASRQGRKGNQPQHF.

The CDR3 nucleotides are TGCGCCAGCAGCCAGCCCGGTAGAGGAGGAGGCTACACCTTC. As protein: CASSQPGRGGGYTF. V and J are TRBV4-1 and TRBJ1-2; D not certain. V was pared by 3 bases and J by 8 bases, with 16 bases between. Germline V CDR1 and CDR2: MGHRA, YSYEKL. The CDR3 loop spans 14 amino acids.

The CDR3 coding sequence is TGTGCCAGCAGCTTGGGAGCCAACTCCTACAATGAGCAGTTCTTC. This encodes CASSLGANSYNEQFF. V is TRBV5-8 and J is TRBJ2-1; no reliable D call. The CDR3 spans 15 residues. The germline gives CDR1 SGHTS, CDR2 YDEGEE. V gave up 0 bases and J gave up 0 bases, with 7 bases separating them.

The chain recombines TRBV18 with TRBJ2-7, with 11 bases that match TRBD1. Trimming removed 5 bases from V and 1 base from J; junction bases left unmatched: 4. Germline CDR1 KGHSH, CDR2 LQKENI. This CDR3 contains 15 residues. The CDR3, as DNA: TGTGCCAGCTCAAGAGGGACAGGGGGATCCTACGAGCAGTACTTC. Amino acid sequence: CASSRGTGGSYEQYF.

V is TRBV7-9 and J is TRBJ2-2; 8 bases align to TRBD1. The CDR3 totals 17 residues. The germline V gene has CDR1 SEHNR and CDR2 FQNEAQ (reference sequence). With 5 bases clipped from V and 3 bases from J, the junction kept 11 bases outside the gene matches. The CDR3 region has the DNA TGTGCCAGCAGCGCGCGCACAGGGGGTGCGTACACCGGGGAGCTGTTTTTT. Translated, it gives CASSARTGGAYTGELFF.

The gene calls are TRBV12-3 or TRBV12-4 and TRBJ2-7; D is perhaps TRBD1 (5 bases). Trimming pared 6 bases from V and 5 bases from J, leaving 11 bases between. The CDR3 consists of 12 residues. Written as DNA, the CDR3 is TGTGCCAGCAGCACGACAGTTAACGAGCAGTACTTC. This sequence encodes CASSTTVNEQYF.

The V gene is TRBV18, the J gene TRBJ1-1, with D unresolved. CDR1 KGHSH and CDR2 LQKENI come from the germline V gene. The CDR3 has 12 residues. V was clipped by 3 bases and J by 10 bases, with 12 bases between them. The CDR3 protein is CASSPGGEGAFF. The CDR3 DNA is TGTGCCAGCTCACCGGGCGGGGAGGGAGCTTTCTTT.

This chain uses TRBV11-3 with TRBJ1-1; 7 positions match TRBD1. From germline, CDR1 is SGHNT and CDR2 YENEEA. The CDR3 is 14 amino acids. V lost 6 bases to trimming and J lost 4 bases; unmatched junction nucleotides: 8. The CDR3 region has the DNA TGTGCCAGCAGTAAGACAGGGTCGGCCACTGAAGCTTTCTTT. Protein: CASSKTGSATEAFF.

V is TRBV28 and J is TRBJ2-7, with 7 positions matching TRBD2. The J segment lost 7 bases and the V segment lost 2 bases, leaving 8 bases of the junction unmatched. This CDR3 region has 14 residues. Per germline, CDR1 MDHEN and CDR2 SYDVKM. The CDR3 here is CASSLPQWGGEQYF. The CDR3, as DNA: TGTGCCAGCAGTTTACCCCAGTGGGGGGGGGAGCAGTACTTC. Together with reference TRBV28 and TRBJ2-7, the CDR3 gives the full variable domain: DVKVTQSSRYLVKRTGEKVFLECVQDMDHENMFWYRQDPGLGLRLIYFSYDVKMKEKGDIPEGYSVSREKKERFSLILESASTNQTSMYLCASSLPQWGGEQYFGPGTRLTVT.

The CDR3, as DNA: TGCAGCGTTGATCGACTAGAGACCTACAATGAGCAGTTCTTC. It encodes CSVDRLETYNEQFF. The chain employs TRBV29-1 and TRBJ2-1; D might be TRBD2 (6 bases). CDR1 SQVTM and CDR2 ANQGSEA come from the germline V gene. The CDR3 runs 14 residues. V lost 3 bases, J lost 2 bases, and 11 bases lay in between.

The gene calls are TRBV18 and TRBJ1-2; 8 positions match TRBD1. The CDR3 runs to 16 residues. The germline V gene has CDR1 KGHSH and CDR2 LQKENI. Trimming cost V 6 bases and J 4 bases; bases outside gene matches: 13. CDR3 residues: CASSLREGQGSYGYTF. The CDR3 DNA reads TGTGCCAGCTCCCTAAGAGAAGGACAGGGAAGCTATGGCTACACCTTC.

The chain combines TRBV18 with TRBJ1-4; tentatively, D is TRBD1 (6 bases). Germline V gene lookup returns CDR1 KGHSH and CDR2 LQKENI. The CDR3 is made up of 16 amino acids. The V end lost 4 bases, the J end lost 0 bases, and 12 bases lay between the germline ends. This CDR3 is CASSQGVDPTNEKLFF. In nucleotides, the CDR3 is TGTGCCAGCTCACAGGGGGTGGATCCAACTAATGAAAAACTGTTTTTT.

The gene calls are TRBV4-1 and TRBJ2-2; 11 nucleotides agree with TRBD2. The junction had 8 bases not matched to a gene; V was cut back by 2 bases and J by 6 bases. Germline V CDR1 and CDR2: MGHRA, YSYEKL. The CDR3 contains 17 residues. The CDR3 DNA sequence: TGCGCCAGCAGCCAATTACTAGCGGGAGTCGGCCCCGGGGAGCTGTTTTTT. It translates to CASSQLLAGVGPGELFF.

The V call is TRBV18, the J call TRBJ1-4; D remains ambiguous. Between the trimmed V and J ends, which lost 3 bases and 8 bases, there was a span of 16 bases. The CDR3 consists of 15 residues. The germline V gene encodes CDR1 KGHSH and CDR2 LQKENI. The CDR3 reads CASSPREGGEEKLFF. CDR3 DNA: TGTGCCAGCTCACCTCGCGAGGGCGGAGAAGAAAAACTGTTTTTT.

The genes are TRBV12-3 or TRBV12-4 and TRBJ1-1, with unresolved D. The CDR3 spans 13 residues. The V and J ends lost 7 bases and 1 base respectively, with 10 bases between them. The DNA of the CDR3 is TGTGCCAGCACTGAAGACAAGAACACTGAAGCTTTCTTT. Its translation is CASTEDKNTEAFF.

This sequence joins TRBV6-6 and TRBJ2-5; 8 nucleotides line up with TRBD1. CDR1 and CDR2 (germline): MNHNY, SVGAGI (reference sequence). CDR3 length: 16 residues. The J segment lost 5 bases and the V segment lost 5 bases, leaving 13 bases of the junction unmatched. The CDR3 here is CASSLARTGSQETQYF. For the CDR3, the DNA is TGTGCCAGCAGTCTAGCCCGGACAGGGTCCCAGGAGACCCAGTACTTC.

The chain is built from TRBV2 and TRBJ2-7; D is perhaps TRBD2 (5 bases). The CDR3 extends over 14 amino acids. Trimming took off 5 bases at V and 1 base at J, with 12 bases between the two ends. Per the germline V gene, CDR1 is SNHLY and CDR2 is FYNNEI. The CDR3 bases are TGTGCCAGCAGTAGCGGTAAACTATCCTACGAGCAGTACTTC. This gives the protein CASSSGKLSYEQYF.

The rearrangement links TRBV12-3 or TRBV12-4 to TRBJ1-3; 7 bases are a match to TRBD1. Losses at the gene ends were 6 bases for V and 4 bases for J; bases not matched to a gene: 0. This CDR3 is 12 amino acids long. The CDR3 nucleotides are TGTGCCAGCAGGACAGGGGGAAACACCATATATTTT. Encoded protein: CASRTGGNTIYF.

This clone was detected only once. The chain links TRBV4-1 to TRBJ2-3, with 10 bases lining up with TRBD1. V lost 2 bases and J lost 5; bases outside the gene matches: 7. This CDR3 spans 16 amino acids. Germline CDR1 is MGHRA and CDR2 is YSYEKL. CDR3 in amino acids: CASSQPRGDRGDTQYF. The CDR3 region has the DNA TGCGCCAGCAGCCAACCAAGAGGGGACAGGGGAGATACGCAGTATTTT.

For the CDR3, the DNA is TGCAGCGTACCGGGACTGCTGCAGACAGATACGCAGTATTTT. Translating gives CSVPGLLQTDTQYF. The V and J genes are TRBV29-1 and TRBJ2-3; a weak D match, TRBD2 (6 bases). CDR1 and CDR2 (germline): SQVTM, ANQGSEA. Trimming cost V 6 bases and J 3 bases, with 16 bases left between them. This CDR3 is built from 14 residues.

Remarks on this clone: An end of the junction does not agree with germline; a read error may underlie this. This sequence joins TRBV11-2 and TRBJ2-7; the D gene is possibly TRBD1 (5 bases). Looked up from germline, CDR1 is SGHAT and CDR2 is FQNNGV. The CDR3 extends over 14 amino acids. As DNA, the CDR3 is TGTGCCAGCAGCCTAGAGAGCCAGGGCTACGAGCAGTACTTC. Translation gives CASSLESQGYEQYF. The variable domain in full, with the rest retrieved from reference TRBV11-2 and TRBJ2-7, is EAGVAQSPRYKIIEKRQSVAFWCNPISGHATLYWYQQILGQGPKLLIQFQNNGVVDDSQLPKDRFSAERLKGVDSTLKIQPAKLEDSAVYLCASSLESQGYEQYFGPGTRLTVT.

V usage is TRBV5-1 and J usage is TRBJ2-5, with D possibly TRBD2 on 6 matching bases. This CDR3 spans 18 amino acids. V lost 4 bases and J 2 bases, leaving 24 bases between the germline ends. Looked up from germline, CDR1 is SGHRS and CDR2 is YFSETQ. In DNA form, the CDR3 reads TGCGCCAGCAGCCCCGGTAGGGTAGCGGAACCCCCTCAAGAGACCCAGTACTTC. Encoded protein: CASSPGRVAEPPQETQYF.

The V and J genes are TRBV27 and TRBJ1-2; maybe TRBD1 (6 bases). The CDR3 is 14 amino acids. Between the trimmed V and J ends, which lost 6 bases and 10 bases, there was a span of 21 bases. Germline CDR1 and CDR2: MNHEY and SMNVEV (reference sequence). The CDR3 protein is CASSNHLGDKAYTF. The CDR3 DNA reads TGTGCCAGCAGCAACCACTTAGGGGACAAAGCCTACACCTTC.

The chain couples TRBV10-3 to TRBJ2-3; maybe TRBD2 (5 bases). Germline V gene data show CDR1 as ENHRY and CDR2 as SYGVKD. The V gene lost 11 bases and the J gene lost 2 bases, with 14 bases spanning the gap. The CDR3 totals 13 residues. CDR3 in DNA: TGTGCCGCCACGGGAAACCCCACAGATACGCAGTATTTT. Encoded protein: CAATGNPTDTQYF.